Listed here is a single T cell receptor (beta chain). The antigen is not known. These data belong to a study of CD8 T cells in Susac syndrome. Findings of the study overall: As the study acknowledged, the number of individuals in its TCR sequencing and HLA analysis was relatively small.

The germline CDR1 and CDR2 sequences are SGHDT and YYEEEE. CDR3 length: 12 residues. V was shortened by 4 bases and J by 10 bases, with 9 bases between the two germline ends. With random hexamers, reverse transcription was performed on about 0.5 to 1 ug of RNA. Amplification of TCR beta CDR3 spanned 54 Vbeta and 13 Jbeta via immunoSEQ multiplex PCR. TCRdb re-derived calls from the immunoSEQ multiplex PCR reads in MiXCR, one entry per CDR3 protein. The data contain some 300,000 distinct CDR3 sequences, 75% to 90% of them singletons. The multiple sclerosis controls were treatment-naive patients, and their relapsing-remitting disease was stable or active. The authors negatively isolated CD8+ and CD4+ T cells and FACS-enriched TEMRA cells.

The chain links TRBV5-6 to TRBJ1-6, with no clear D. The sample taken for sequencing was CD8+ T cells from PBMCs. The clonotype comes from a human donor with multiple sclerosis. CDR3 region: CASSTTNSPLHF. CDR3 in DNA: TGTGCCAGCAGCACGACAAACTCACCCCTCCACTTT.